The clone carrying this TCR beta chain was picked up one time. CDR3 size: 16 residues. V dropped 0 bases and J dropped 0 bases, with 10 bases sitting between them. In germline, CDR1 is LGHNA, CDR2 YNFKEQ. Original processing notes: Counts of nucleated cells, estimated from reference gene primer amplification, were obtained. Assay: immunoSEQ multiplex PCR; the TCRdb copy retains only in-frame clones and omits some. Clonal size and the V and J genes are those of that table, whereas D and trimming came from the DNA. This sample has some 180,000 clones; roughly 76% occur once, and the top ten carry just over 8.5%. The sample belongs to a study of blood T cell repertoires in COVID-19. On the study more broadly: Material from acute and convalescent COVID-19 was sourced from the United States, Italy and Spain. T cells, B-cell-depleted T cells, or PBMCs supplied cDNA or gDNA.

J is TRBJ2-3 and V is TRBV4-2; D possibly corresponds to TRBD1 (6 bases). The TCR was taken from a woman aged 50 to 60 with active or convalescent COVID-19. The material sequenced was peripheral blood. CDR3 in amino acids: CASSQDIQGSTDTQYF. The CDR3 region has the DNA TGTGCCAGCAGCCAAGATATCCAGGGGAGCACAGATACGCAGTATTTT.